This is a list of T cell receptor beta chains from one sample in a study of cytomegalovirus exposure and HLA in healthy donors. Repertoires were generated with immunoSEQ multiplex PCR, while TCRdb's copy carries only in-frame clones and drops some. The repertoire holds almost 90,000 clones, with approximately 81% as singletons. The sample taken for sequencing was PBMCs. These receptors all come from a man aged 40-49 years in good health and CMV-seropositive. Both conserved end residues are part of each CDR3. Fields, in order: V gene, clone size, D gene, J gene, CDR3 protein, CDR3 DNA. D genes are given only for firm matches. Expanded clones get a size class; other rows say once, few or many, or leave the size out.

v_call: TRBV2; clone_size: .; d_call: TRBD2; j_call: TRBJ2-5; cdr3_aa: CASSGGTSGTQETQYF; cdr3_nt: TGTGCCAGCAGTGGGGGGACTAGCGGCACCCAAGAGACCCAGTACTTC
v_call: TRBV7-6; clone_size: once; d_call: TRBD2; j_call: TRBJ2-1; cdr3_aa: CASSQTGGASYNEQFF; cdr3_nt: TGTGCCAGCAGTCAGACCGGGGGGGCCTCCTACAATGAGCAGTTCTTC
v_call: TRBV5-6; clone_size: .; d_call: .; j_call: TRBJ2-7; cdr3_aa: CASSRTVQSYEQYF; cdr3_nt: TGTGCCAGCAGCCGGACAGTACAATCCTACGAGCAGTACTTC
v_call: TRBV18; clone_size: .; d_call: .; j_call: TRBJ1-4; cdr3_aa: CASQQGGNEKLFF; cdr3_nt: TGTGCCAGCCAACAGGGCGGTAATGAAAAACTGTTTTTT
v_call: TRBV5-5; clone_size: .; d_call: .; j_call: TRBJ2-7; cdr3_aa: CASSLVGQAGYEQYF; cdr3_nt: TGTGCCAGCAGCTTGGTGGGGCAGGCAGGATACGAGCAGTACTTC
v_call: TRBV4-1; clone_size: .; d_call: .; j_call: TRBJ1-5; cdr3_aa: CASSWAGGVSNQPQHF; cdr3_nt: TGCGCCAGCAGCTGGGCTGGAGGGGTGAGCAATCAGCCCCAGCATTTT
v_call: TRBV9; clone_size: .; d_call: TRBD1; j_call: TRBJ2-1; cdr3_aa: CASSEPGQLYNEQFF; cdr3_nt: TGTGCCAGCAGCGAGCCGGGACAGCTGTACAATGAGCAGTTCTTC
v_call: TRBV10-2; clone_size: .; d_call: .; j_call: TRBJ1-3; cdr3_aa: CASSETNLISGNTIYF; cdr3_nt: TGCGCCAGCAGTGAGACTAATCTGATCTCTGGAAACACCATATATTTT
v_call: TRBV11-2; clone_size: .; d_call: TRBD1; j_call: TRBJ2-7; cdr3_aa: CASSLGSGQNHEQYF; cdr3_nt: TGTGCCAGCAGCTTAGGTTCGGGACAGAATCACGAGCAGTACTTC
v_call: TRBV19; clone_size: .; d_call: .; j_call: TRBJ2-2; cdr3_aa: CASSPRYAGGELFF; cdr3_nt: TGTGCCAGTAGTCCACGCTACGCGGGCGGGGAGCTGTTTTTT
v_call: TRBV11-3; clone_size: .; d_call: TRBD1; j_call: TRBJ1-4; cdr3_aa: CASSTRQGGREKLFF; cdr3_nt: TGTGCCAGCAGCACTAGACAGGGGGGCCGTGAAAAACTGTTTTTT
v_call: TRBV2; clone_size: .; d_call: TRBD2; j_call: TRBJ2-5; cdr3_aa: CASGGGGGPGETQYF; cdr3_nt: TGTGCCAGTGGGGGGGGAGGCGGCCCCGGTGAGACCCAGTACTTC
v_call: TRBV15; clone_size: .; d_call: .; j_call: TRBJ2-7; cdr3_aa: CATSDRDKGEQYF; cdr3_nt: TGTGCCACCAGCGACCGGGACAAGGGCGAGCAGTACTTC
v_call: TRBV30; clone_size: .; d_call: .; j_call: TRBJ2-2; cdr3_aa: CAGGAGATGELFF; cdr3_nt: TGTGCCGGAGGGGCGGGGGCGACCGGGGAGCTGTTTTTT
v_call: TRBV11-2; clone_size: .; d_call: .; j_call: TRBJ2-2; cdr3_aa: CASTQGGGELFF; cdr3_nt: TGTGCCAGCACCCAAGGAGGCGGGGAGCTGTTTTTT
v_call: TRBV5-1; clone_size: .; d_call: TRBD2; j_call: TRBJ2-2; cdr3_aa: CASSGASGGHRELFF; cdr3_nt: TGCGCCAGCAGCGGGGCTAGCGGGGGGCACCGGGAGCTGTTTTTT
v_call: TRBV6-1; clone_size: .; d_call: .; j_call: TRBJ1-4; cdr3_aa: CASLGWAPDNEKLFF; cdr3_nt: TGTGCCAGCCTGGGTTGGGCACCGGATAATGAAAAACTGTTTTTT
v_call: TRBV7-8; clone_size: .; d_call: .; j_call: TRBJ2-7; cdr3_aa: CASSLMVVQGEQYF; cdr3_nt: TGTGCCAGCAGCTTAATGGTCGTCCAGGGCGAGCAGTACTTC
v_call: TRBV7-8; clone_size: .; d_call: TRBD2; j_call: TRBJ2-1; cdr3_aa: CASSWREVYNEQFF; cdr3_nt: TGTGCCAGCAGCTGGCGGGAGGTCTACAATGAGCAGTTCTTC